This TCR beta chain comes out of a study of shared clonotypes between healthy human individuals. Findings of the study overall: Some clonotypes were shared by all four sorted-subset donors, while others were not shared. The non-shared ones had lower generation probabilities than the shared ones. Memory subsets had estimated richness that was generally smaller than that of naive subsets. The study sampled only blood, and tissue repertoires likely differ.

Naive CD8 cells were CD45RO-negative, positively selected for CCR7, excluding terminally differentiated effector memory CD45RA+ cells. This CDR3 has 16 amino acids. Germline values: CDR1 LGHNA, CDR2 YNFKEQ. V lost 2 bases to trimming and J lost 4 bases; unmatched junction nucleotides: 4. Each sorted subset replicate got 200 ng genomic DNA, roughly 27,000 genomes. Assay used: immunoSEQ multiplex PCR; TCRdb lists only in-frame clones, some missing. The repertoire holds some 2 million clones, with about 94% as singletons. Worth noting for this clone: Antigen unknown.

This chain uses TRBV4-2 with TRBJ1-4, with 10 bases identical to TRBD1. Material for sequencing was naive CD8+ T cells sorted from blood. This TCR came from a man in his late teens or twenties in good health. CDR3 coding DNA: TGTGCCAGCAGCCAACCGGGACAGGGGAGTAATGAAAAACTGTTTTTT. It specifies CASSQPGQGSNEKLFF.